This passage covers 18 T cell receptor beta chains from one sample sequenced in a study of T cell responses to AZD1222 COVID-19 vaccine. The data were produced by immunoSEQ multiplex PCR, yet TCRdb's version contains in-frame clones alone and is incomplete. Seen here are roughly 100,000 clones, roughly 88% observed once, and the top ten hold about 8.7%. Sample: peripheral blood, taken on day 0 of AZD1222 vaccination. The source of these receptors is an adult in good health.

The chain uses TRBV3-1 (or the pseudogene TRBV3-2) and TRBJ2-7; D is ambiguous. The CDR3 sequence is 16 residues long. Trimming cost V 0 bases and J 2 bases, with 14 bases left between them. The V gene's germline CDR1 is LGHDT and CDR2 YNNKEL (reference sequence). Here the CDR3 reads CASSQDQQFLTYEQYF. CDR3 sequence (DNA): TGTGCCAGCAGCCAAGATCAACAGTTCCTAACCTACGAGCAGTACTTC.

The chain links TRBV5-1 to TRBJ2-3; D is uncertain. This CDR3 region has 14 residues. Between the trimmed V and J ends, which lost 0 bases and 0 bases, there was a span of 5 bases. CDR1 is SGHRS, CDR2 YFSETQ, per germline. CDR3 DNA sequence: TGCGCCAGCAGCTTGGGACCTAGCACAGATACGCAGTATTTT. Residues: CASSLGPSTDTQYF.

The chain uses TRBV7-9 and TRBJ1-3; D is undetermined. The CDR3 is made up of 12 amino acids. Trimming shortened V by 5 bases and J by 4 bases, and 6 bases separated the two germline ends. CDR1 is SEHNR, CDR2 FQNEAQ, per germline (reference sequence). DNA of the CDR3: TGTGCCAGCAGCCTACAGGGAAACACCATATATTTT. It yields the protein CASSLQGNTIYF.

The rearrangement uses TRBV19 and TRBJ2-4; the match to TRBD1 covers 9 bases. The length of the CDR3 is 16 residues. With 4 bases clipped from V and 9 bases from J, the junction kept 13 bases outside the gene matches. CDR1 LNHDA and CDR2 SQIVND come from the germline V gene (reference sequence). The chain's CDR3 is CASSKEGQGVRGIQYF. The CDR3 region has the DNA TGTGCCAGTAGTAAGGAGGGACAGGGAGTTCGTGGCATTCAGTACTTC.

V gene TRBV4-2 combines with J gene TRBJ1-1, with D possibly being TRBD1 (5 bases). CDR1 and CDR2 (germline): LGHNA, YNFKEQ. The CDR3 contains 15 residues. Deletions cut 0 bases from V and 1 base from J, with 9 bases between. CDR3 in DNA: TGTGCCAGCAGCCAAGATGGGGCTCAGAACACTGAAGCTTTCTTT. It codes for CASSQDGAQNTEAFF.

The chain uses TRBV5-1 and TRBJ2-2; perhaps TRBD2 as D (6 bases). Germline CDR1 reads SGHRS; CDR2 reads YFSETQ. This CDR3 has 16 amino acids. Between the trimmed V and J ends, which lost 2 bases and 2 bases, there was a span of 13 bases. The CDR3 coding sequence is TGCGCCAGCAGCTTAAGAGGGGAGGTAAACACCGGGGAGCTGTTTTTT. Translating gives CASSLRGEVNTGELFF.

The genes are TRBV6-5 and TRBJ2-3, with D tentatively TRBD1 or TRBD2 (5 bases each). The CDR3 runs 14 residues. V lost 6 bases and J lost 3, with 13 bases in between. Germline-derived CDR1 and CDR2 are MNHEY and SVGAGI. As DNA, the CDR3 is TGTGCCAGCAGCCTAAGGTGGGGGACAGATACGCAGTATTTT. Its protein product is CASSLRWGTDTQYF.

The chain links TRBV5-6 to TRBJ1-1; D is unclear. Per the germline V gene, CDR1 is SGHDT and CDR2 is YYEEEE. This CDR3 comprises 14 residues. Trimming took off 4 bases at V and 5 bases at J, with 15 bases between the two ends. This CDR3 reads CASSPWLRGTEAFF. The DNA for the CDR3 is TGTGCCAGCAGCCCTTGGTTGAGAGGAACTGAAGCTTTCTTT.

The chain has TRBV4-3 and TRBJ2-1; D gene uncertain. The CDR3 has 15 amino acids. Germline V gives CDR1 LGHNA, CDR2 YSLEER. V was pared by 1 base and J by 2 bases, with 9 bases between. This chain's CDR3 is CASSQAKGPYNEQFF. CDR3 nucleotide sequence: TGCGCCAGCAGCCAAGCCAAGGGCCCCTACAATGAGCAGTTCTTC.

The rearrangement links TRBV7-9 to TRBJ2-5; D is ambiguous. Trimming removed 5 bases from V and 6 bases from J, with 13 bases in between. Germline values: CDR1 SEHNR, CDR2 FQNEAQ (reference sequence). This CDR3 comprises 13 residues. Here the CDR3 DNA reads TGTGCCAGCAGCCTCGACCCATTAAAGACCCAGTACTTC. Translated: CASSLDPLKTQYF.

The chain couples TRBV7-2 to TRBJ2-7; D uncertain. V was clipped by 6 bases and J by 5 bases, with 20 bases between them. CDR1 is SGHTA and CDR2 is FQGNSA in the germline V gene. CDR3 length: 15 amino acids. The CDR3 here is CASSWYVGTADEQYF. CDR3 DNA: TGTGCCAGCAGTTGGTATGTGGGAACGGCGGACGAGCAGTACTTC.

V gene TRBV2 combines with J gene TRBJ1-5, with D unclear. Germline V gives CDR1 SNHLY, CDR2 FYNNEI. Trimming shortened V by 2 bases and J by 3 bases, and 11 bases separated the two germline ends. The CDR3 has 15 amino acids. The DNA for the CDR3 is TGTGCCAGCAGTGAATATCAACGGATCAATCAGCCCCAGCATTTT. It encodes CASSEYQRINQPQHF. Combining the CDR3 with reference TRBV2 and TRBJ1-5 gives the whole variable domain EPEVTQTPSHQVTQMGQEVILRCVPISNHLYFYWYRQILGQKVEFLVSFYNNEISEKSEIFDDQFSVERPDGSNFTLKIRSTKLEDSAMYFCASSEYQRINQPQHFGDGTRLSIL.

There are a few counts of this clone. The gene calls are TRBV3-1 (or the pseudogene TRBV3-2) and TRBJ1-5, with D maybe TRBD1 (5 bases). The CDR3 runs to 16 residues. Trimming cost V 4 bases and J 4 bases, with 17 bases left between them. Germline lookup yields CDR1 LGHDT and CDR2 YNNKEL (reference sequence). The CDR3 coding sequence is TGTGCCAGCAGCCTTTGGAACAGCGGGGGGAATCAGCCCCAGCATTTT. Translation: CASSLWNSGGNQPQHF.

This chain uses TRBV6-6 with TRBJ2-5, with D possibly matching TRBD2 (5 bases). Between the trimmed V and J ends, which lost 6 bases and 1 base, there was a span of 18 bases. This CDR3 region has 16 residues. Germline CDR1 MNHNY, CDR2 SVGAGI (reference sequence). CDR3: CASSREGTLPQETQYF. The CDR3 DNA follows: TGTGCCAGCAGCCGAGAGGGCACCCTCCCCCAAGAGACCCAGTACTTC.

The chain couples TRBV6-6 to TRBJ2-7; D is ambiguous. CDR1 and CDR2 (germline): MNHNY, SVGAGI (reference sequence). The CDR3 has 12 amino acids. V lost 5 bases and J lost 2, with 7 bases in between. The chain's CDR3 is CASSPLTYEQYF. DNA for the CDR3: TGTGCCAGCAGTCCGTTAACCTACGAGCAGTACTTC.

The chain recombines TRBV7-9 with TRBJ1-3; the D gene is possibly TRBD1 (6 bases). The CDR3 extends over 16 amino acids. V was cut by 5 bases and J by 0 bases, with 14 bases left in between. Germline CDR1 and CDR2: SEHNR and FQNEAQ (reference sequence). The CDR3 DNA reads TGTGCCAGCAGCCTTCTACAGGGAAGCTCTGGAAACACCATATATTTT. As protein: CASSLLQGSSGNTIYF.

J is TRBJ1-2 and V is TRBV6-5; D is unresolved. CDR3 size: 14 residues. V was trimmed by 0 bases and J by 8 bases, leaving 13 bases between them. The germline gives CDR1 MNHEY, CDR2 SVGAGI. For the CDR3, the DNA is TGTGCCAGCAGTTACTCGACCGGGCCGGGCGGCTACACCTTC. It specifies CASSYSTGPGGYTF.

Here the CDR3 DNA reads TGTGCCAGCTCGGGGCAGGGGGATCAGCCCCAGCATTTT. Translated, it gives CASSGQGDQPQHF. V and J are TRBV18 and TRBJ1-5; 7 nucleotides align to TRBD1. Trimming cost V 6 bases and J 5 bases; bases outside gene matches: 4. This CDR3 is 13 amino acids long. Germline CDR1 reads KGHSH; CDR2 reads LQKENI. Using reference TRBV18 and TRBJ1-5 for the parts outside the CDR3, the full variable domain is NAGVMQNPRHLVRRRGQEARLRCSPMKGHSHVYWYRQLPEEGLKFMVYLQKENIIDESGMPKERFSAEFPKEGPSILRIQQVVRGDSAAYFCASSGQGDQPQHFGDGTRLSIL.